This T cell receptor beta chain appears in the sequencing data of a study of shared clonotypes between healthy human individuals. Study-wide background: The donor pool was made up of two women and a few men aged 18 to 49.

This CDR3 has 18 amino acids. Germline CDR1 reads SGHKS; CDR2 reads YYEKEE (reference sequence). The V gene lost 7 bases and the J gene lost 0 bases, with 22 bases spanning the gap. The method was immunoSEQ multiplex PCR; TCRdb's version includes in-frame clones alone and lacks a portion of them. The sample holds roughly 890,000 clones; roughly 92% are singletons and the top ten take around 24%. As defined, naive CD8 cells were CD45RO-negative and positively selected for CCR7, with terminally differentiated effector memory CD45RA+ cells excluded. This clone has a single count. This clonotype was sampled from a man aged 25 to 45 in good health. The chain links TRBV5-5 to TRBJ1-4, with a possible D match to TRBD1 (5 bases). Material for sequencing was naive CD8+ T cells sorted from blood. Written as DNA, the CDR3 is TGTGCCAGCCACACAAGACCGACAGACGACGCAACTAATGAAAAACTGTTTTTT. This codes for CASHTRPTDDATNEKLFF. Filled out from reference TRBV5-5 and TRBJ1-4, the complete variable domain reads DAGVTQSPTHLIKTRGQQVTLRCSPISGHKSVSWYQQVLGQGPQFIFQYYEKEERGRGNFPDRFSARQFPNYSSELNVNALLLGDSALYLCASHTRPTDDATNEKLFFGSGTQLSVL.